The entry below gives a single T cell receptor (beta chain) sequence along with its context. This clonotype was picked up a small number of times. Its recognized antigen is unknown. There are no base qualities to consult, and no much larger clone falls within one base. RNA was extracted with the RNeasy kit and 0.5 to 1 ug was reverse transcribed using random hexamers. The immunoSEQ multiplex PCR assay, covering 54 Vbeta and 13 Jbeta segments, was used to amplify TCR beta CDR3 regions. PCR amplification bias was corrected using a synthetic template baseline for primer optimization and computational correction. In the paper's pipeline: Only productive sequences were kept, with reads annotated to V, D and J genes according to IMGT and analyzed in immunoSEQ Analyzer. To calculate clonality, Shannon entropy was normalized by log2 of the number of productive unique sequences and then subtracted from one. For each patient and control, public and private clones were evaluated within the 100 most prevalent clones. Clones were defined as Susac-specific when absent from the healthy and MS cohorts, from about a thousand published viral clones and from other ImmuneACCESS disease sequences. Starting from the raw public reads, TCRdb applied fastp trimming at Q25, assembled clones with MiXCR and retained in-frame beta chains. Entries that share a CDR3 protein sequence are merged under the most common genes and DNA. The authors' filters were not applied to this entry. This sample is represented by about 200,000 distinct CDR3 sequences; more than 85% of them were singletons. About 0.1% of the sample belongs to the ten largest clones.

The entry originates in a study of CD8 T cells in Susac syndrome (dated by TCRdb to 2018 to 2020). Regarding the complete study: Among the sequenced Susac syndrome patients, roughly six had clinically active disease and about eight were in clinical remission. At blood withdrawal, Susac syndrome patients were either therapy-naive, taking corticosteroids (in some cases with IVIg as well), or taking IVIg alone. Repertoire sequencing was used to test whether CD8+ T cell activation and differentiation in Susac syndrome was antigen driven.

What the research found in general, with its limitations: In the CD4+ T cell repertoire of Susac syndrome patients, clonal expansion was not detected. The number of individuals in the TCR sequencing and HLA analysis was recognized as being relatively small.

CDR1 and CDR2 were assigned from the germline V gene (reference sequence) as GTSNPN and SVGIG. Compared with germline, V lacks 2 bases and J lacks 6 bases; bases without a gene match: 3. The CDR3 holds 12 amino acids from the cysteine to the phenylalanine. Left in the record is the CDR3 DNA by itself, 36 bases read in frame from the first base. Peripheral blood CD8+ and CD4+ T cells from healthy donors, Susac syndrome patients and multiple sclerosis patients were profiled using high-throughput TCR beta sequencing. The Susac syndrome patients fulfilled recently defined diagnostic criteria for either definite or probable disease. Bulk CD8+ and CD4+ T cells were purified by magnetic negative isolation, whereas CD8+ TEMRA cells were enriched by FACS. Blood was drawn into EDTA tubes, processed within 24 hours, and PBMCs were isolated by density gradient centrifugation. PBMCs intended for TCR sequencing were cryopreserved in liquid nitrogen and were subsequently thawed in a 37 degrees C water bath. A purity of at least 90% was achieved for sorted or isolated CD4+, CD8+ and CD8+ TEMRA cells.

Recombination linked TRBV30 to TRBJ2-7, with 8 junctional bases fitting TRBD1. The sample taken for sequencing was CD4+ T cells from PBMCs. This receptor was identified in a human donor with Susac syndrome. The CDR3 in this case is CAWSRTGIEQYF. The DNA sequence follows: TGTGCCTGGAGTCGGACAGGGATCGAGCAGTACTTC.